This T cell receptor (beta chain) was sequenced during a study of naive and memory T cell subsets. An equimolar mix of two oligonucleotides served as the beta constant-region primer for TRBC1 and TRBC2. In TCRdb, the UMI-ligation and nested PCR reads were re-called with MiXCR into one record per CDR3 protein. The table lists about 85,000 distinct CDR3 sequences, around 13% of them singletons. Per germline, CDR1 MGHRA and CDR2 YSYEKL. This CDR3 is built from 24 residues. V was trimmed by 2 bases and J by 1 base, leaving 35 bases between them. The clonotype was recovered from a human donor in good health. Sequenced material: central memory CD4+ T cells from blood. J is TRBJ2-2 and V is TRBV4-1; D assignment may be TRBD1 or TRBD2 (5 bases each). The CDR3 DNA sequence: TGCGCCAGCAGCCAACTTCCGGTTGTGGTTCCCGGGACGGTTATCGACCTGAACACCGGGGAGCTGTTTTTT. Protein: CASSQLPVVVPGTVIDLNTGELFF.